This TCR beta chain was sequenced for a study of OX40 agonist ivuxolimab in advanced cancers. On the study more broadly: Patients were treated with intravenous ivuxolimab, dosed at 0.01 to 10 mg/kg and infused every 2 weeks.

About this clone itself: Its antigen is as yet unknown.

Clones were sequenced by immunoSEQ multiplex PCR, and TCRdb holds only the in-frame ones, with some missing. The sample includes tens of thousands of clones, around nine tenths seen only once; the top ten take 2.5% to 3.5%. Whole-study findings and limits: Normalized expansion of T-cell clones was also low for some nonresponders. CD4+ and CD8+ blood T cells expanded clonally by week 6 at 0.1 to 3.0 mg/kg.

The germline CDR1 and CDR2 sequences are LGHNA and YNFKEQ. J gave up 4 bases and V 4 bases, and 6 bases lay outside the gene matches. The CDR3 totals 14 residues. This TCR was sampled from an adult with an advanced solid tumor such as melanoma, head and neck, liver or kidney cancer. Here the sequenced sample was CD4+ or CD8+ T cells sorted from blood, taken in a trial of the OX40 agonist ivuxolimab. The chain recombines TRBV4-2 with TRBJ2-7; 8 positions agree with TRBD1. The CDR3, as DNA: TGTGCCAGCAGCCCGGGACAGGCGTTGTACGAGCAGTACTTC. This translates into CASSPGQALYEQYF.